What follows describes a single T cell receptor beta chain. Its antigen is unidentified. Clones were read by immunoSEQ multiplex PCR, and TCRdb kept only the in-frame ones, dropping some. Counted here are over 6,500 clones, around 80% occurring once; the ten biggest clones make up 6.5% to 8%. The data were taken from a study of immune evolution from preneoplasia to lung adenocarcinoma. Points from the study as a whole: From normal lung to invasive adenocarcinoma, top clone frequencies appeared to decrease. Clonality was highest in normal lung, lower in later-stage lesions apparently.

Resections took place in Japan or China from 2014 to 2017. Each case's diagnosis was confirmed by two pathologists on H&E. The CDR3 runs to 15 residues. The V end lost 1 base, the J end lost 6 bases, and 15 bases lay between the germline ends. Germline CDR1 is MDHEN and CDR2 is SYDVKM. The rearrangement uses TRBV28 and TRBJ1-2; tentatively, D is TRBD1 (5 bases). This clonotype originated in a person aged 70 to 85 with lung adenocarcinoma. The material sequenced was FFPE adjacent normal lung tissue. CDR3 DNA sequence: TGTGCCAGCAGTTTATCGAGTTGGGGGGAGGATGGCTACACCTTC. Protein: CASSLSSWGEDGYTF.